This is a list of T cell receptor beta chains from one sample in a study of cytomegalovirus exposure and HLA in healthy donors. Produced via immunoSEQ multiplex PCR; TCRdb's table is partial and in-frame only. The repertoire has about 150,000 clones, roughly 66% of them found once; the top ten carry 1.5% to 2%. Sequenced sample: PBMCs. The receptors originated from a woman aged 18-30 years in good health and CMV-seronegative. CDR3s include the opening cysteine and the closing phenylalanine or tryptophan. A D gene is named only where the DNA matches it firmly. Clone sizes are given selectively: once, few, many, or a class where the clone is expanded.

j_gene	v_gene	d_gene	abundance	CDR3nt	CDR3aa
TRBJ2-4	TRBV7-2	NA	NA	TGTGCCAGCAGTTCCAACGAGGGGGTAACTCAGTACTTC	CASSSNEGVTQYF
TRBJ1-2	TRBV5-6	NA	NA	TGTGCCAGCAGTTCCTCGGGGGGACCCTTCTATGGCTACACCTTC	CASSSSGGPFYGYTF
TRBJ1-1	TRBV7-2	NA	NA	TGTGCCAGCAGCTTAGGGAGGGAAACTGAAGCTTTCTTT	CASSLGRETEAFF
TRBJ2-1	TRBV13	TRBD2	NA	TGTGCCAGCAGCCCAGTAGGGACTAGCGGTAACAATGAGCAGTTCTTC	CASSPVGTSGNNEQFF
TRBJ2-3	TRBV18	NA	NA	TGTGCCAGCTCACCATCTAGCACAGATACGCAGTATTTT	CASSPSSTDTQYF
TRBJ1-2	TRBV28	NA	NA	TGTGCCAGCAACCGACTCGACGCGGATGGCTACACCTTC	CASNRLDADGYTF
TRBJ2-7	TRBV6-1	NA	NA	TGTGCCAGCAGTGGGGGGCAGCCCTCCTACGAGCAGTACTTC	CASSGGQPSYEQYF
TRBJ1-1	TRBV4-3	NA	once	TGCGCCAGCAGCCAAGATGGGAGGGTTAAGTACACTGAAGCTTTCTTT	CASSQDGRVKYTEAFF
TRBJ1-5	TRBV5-6	NA	few	TGTGCCAGCAGCTATGGTGCGGCCCCGAATCAGCCCCAGCATTTT	CASSYGAAPNQPQHF
TRBJ2-2	TRBV6-5	TRBD2	few	TGTGCCAGCAGTTACGCGGGGGCGAACACCGGGGAGCTGTTTTTT	CASSYAGANTGELFF
TRBJ2-2	TRBV6-5	NA	few	TGTGCCAGCAGGCCCAGGGATACCGGGGAGCTGTTTTTT	CASRPRDTGELFF
TRBJ1-1	TRBV7-2	NA	NA	TGTGCCAGCAGCTCCCCCGTGGGGCAGGGCGCTGAAGCTTTCTTT	CASSSPVGQGAEAFF
TRBJ2-1	TRBV5-1	TRBD2	few	TGCGCCAGCAGCTCGGGACTAGCGGGTTACAATGAGCAGTTCTTC	CASSSGLAGYNEQFF
TRBJ1-1	TRBV4-2	NA	NA	TGTGCCAGCAGCCGTGAAGGGAGCACTGAAGCTTTCTTT	CASSREGSTEAFF
TRBJ1-2	TRBV10-2	TRBD1	NA	TGCGCCAGCAGTGAGTGGGACAGGGACTATGGCTACACCTTC	CASSEWDRDYGYTF
TRBJ1-6	TRBV29-1	TRBD1	NA	TGCAGCGCAGGACAGGGTAGGAATTCACCCCTCCACTTT	CSAGQGRNSPLHF
TRBJ2-2	TRBV9	TRBD2	NA	TGTGCCAGCAGCGGAAGCGGGACTAGCGGGACTGGCGGGGAGCTGTTTTTT	CASSGSGTSGTGGELFF
TRBJ1-1	TRBV29-1	TRBD1	NA	TGCAGCGTCTCCGGGACAGGGGGCTTTGATTTCTTT	CSVSGTGGFDFF
TRBJ2-5	TRBV2	TRBD2	few	TGTGCCAGTTTCCGCCCTTCCGGGACTAGCGGGAGCTGGGGGAAAGAGACCCAGTACTTC	CASFRPSGTSGSWGKETQYF
TRBJ2-1	TRBV9	TRBD2	NA	TGTGCCAGCAGCGTAGACGGGGGGGGGCATCAGTTCTTC	CASSVDGGGHQFF
TRBJ1-2	TRBV27	TRBD1	NA	TGTGCCAGCAGTTTTTACCCGGGACAGCCTAACTATGGCTACACCTTC	CASSFYPGQPNYGYTF
TRBJ2-2	TRBV15	NA	NA	TGTGCCACAGAGGATCCCGGGGAGCTGTTTTTT	CATEDPGELFF
TRBJ2-4	TRBV5-4	TRBD2	NA	TGTGCCAGCAGCTTGGCCGGACTAGCGGGGAAAAACATTCAGTACTTC	CASSLAGLAGKNIQYF
TRBJ2-7	TRBV19	NA	NA	TGTGCCAGCAGGGGAGACTACGAGCAGTACTTC	CASRGDYEQYF
TRBJ1-1	TRBV2	TRBD1	NA	TGTGCCAGCAGAGGGAGACAGGGGCGGAACACTGAAGCTTTCTTT	CASRGRQGRNTEAFF
TRBJ2-1	TRBV5-1	NA	NA	TGCGCCAGCAGCTTGGTCGAGCTTGACAATGAGCAGTTCTTC	CASSLVELDNEQFF
TRBJ2-5	TRBV13	NA	NA	TGTGCCAGCAGCTTAGGCCGTCGGGAAGAGACCCAGTACTTC	CASSLGRREETQYF
TRBJ1-1	TRBV11-3	NA	few	TGTGCCAGCAACCAAGAGAGGGCGGCGAACACTGAAGCTTTCTTT	CASNQERAANTEAFF
TRBJ1-4	TRBV28	NA	NA	TGTGCCAGCAGTTTGGGCATCGGAAAACTGTTTTTT	CASSLGIGKLFF
TRBJ1-4	TRBV4-1	TRBD1	NA	TGCGCCAGCAGCCAAGTCTCCGGGACAGTTTCAACTAATGAAAAACTGTTTTTT	CASSQVSGTVSTNEKLFF
TRBJ1-4	TRBV9	NA	NA	TGTGCCAGCAGCGTAGGCGGTGCAACTAATGAAAAACTGTTTTTT	CASSVGGATNEKLFF
TRBJ2-7	TRBV7-3	NA	NA	TGTGCCAGCCAGGGTTACGAGCAGTACTTC	CASQGYEQYF
TRBJ2-7	TRBV19	TRBD2	once	TGTGCCAGTAGTCCCGGGACTACTTACGAGCAGTACTTC	CASSPGTTYEQYF
TRBJ2-3	TRBV28	NA	NA	TGTGCCAGCAGGCCCTCGGACACATGGACGCAGTATTTT	CASRPSDTWTQYF
TRBJ1-3	TRBV5-1	TRBD1	once	TGCGCCAGCAGCTTGGAGGCCAGGGGGCTATCTGGAAACACCATATATTTT	CASSLEARGLSGNTIYF
TRBJ1-2	TRBV7-2	TRBD1	NA	TGTGCCAGCAGCTGGGACAGGGGGTGGTATGGCTACACCTTC	CASSWDRGWYGYTF
TRBJ1-3	TRBV7-2	TRBD1	few	TGTGCCAGCAGCCTTGGACAGGCTGGAAACACCATATATTTT	CASSLGQAGNTIYF
TRBJ1-4	TRBV7-2	TRBD1	NA	TGTGCCAGCAGCGTCTCGACAGGGACTAATGAAAAACTGTTTTTT	CASSVSTGTNEKLFF
TRBJ1-5	TRBV27	NA	NA	TGTGCCAGCAGTTTGGGCAGGGTGGCTCAGCCCCAGCATTTT	CASSLGRVAQPQHF
TRBJ2-2	TRBV7-2	TRBD2	NA	TGTGCCAGCAGCTTAGCGCGTACTAGCGGAAACACCGGGGAGCTGTTTTTT	CASSLARTSGNTGELFF
TRBJ1-6	TRBV28	NA	NA	TGTGCCAGCAGTCCCCAAGAGTCCGCCTATAATTCACCCCTCCACTTT	CASSPQESAYNSPLHF